The rows below give T cell receptor beta chains drawn from one sample of a study of regulatory T cells in long-lasting Graves disease. TCRdb analysed the multiplex PCR reads with MiXCR anew, one entry per CDR3 protein. This table holds hundreds of thousands of distinct CDR3 sequences, about 14% found once. This same sample was also part of a study on T cells in Graves' hyperthyroidism and ophthalmopathy.

Here the sequenced sample was peripheral blood mononuclear cells (PBMCs), taken at new diagnosis, from a patient treated with antithyroid drugs. The receptors derive from a man aged 30 to 45 with Graves disease. The CDR3 runs from the conserved cysteine through the conserved F or W. The D gene is left open where the match is weak. Size values are once, few and many counts, or a class for expanded clones, and some rows have none.

D	V	size	J	DNA	CDR3
NA	TRBV7-9	many	TRBJ2-2	TGTGCCAGCATCCCCGAACTGAGACCGAACACCGGGGAGCTGTTTTTT	CASIPELRPNTGELFF
NA	TRBV20-1	few	TRBJ2-2	TGCAGTGCTAGAAGCAGGGCCGGGCGGGGGGAGCTGTTTTTT	CSARSRAGRGELFF
NA	TRBV18	few	TRBJ2-7	TGTGCCAGCTCACTGTACAGGGTTTCGTACGAGCAGTACTTC	CASSLYRVSYEQYF
NA	TRBV29-1	many	TRBJ1-1	TGCAGCGTGGGGCGGGGAATCACTGAAGCTTTCTTT	CSVGRGITEAFF
TRBD1	TRBV7-9	few	TRBJ2-3	TGTGCCAGCAGCTTGATCCGGGACAGGGGACCGTATTTT	CASSLIRDRGPYF
NA	TRBV20-1	many	TRBJ2-1	TGCAGTGCTAGTGGGACCCGGGGAAACCACAATGAGCAGTTCTTC	CSASGTRGNHNEQFF
NA	TRBV28	many	TRBJ1-6	TGTGCCAGCACCCAAGCCTATAATTCACCCCTCCACTTT	CASTQAYNSPLHF
NA	TRBV6-1	NA	TRBJ2-7	TGTGCCAGCAGTGAAGTGGGACACGGACTCCATTACGAGCAGTACTTC	CASSEVGHGLHYEQYF
NA	TRBV27	NA	TRBJ2-2	TGTGCCAGCCGTTGGGGGCCGATCACCGGGGAGCTGTTTTTT	CASRWGPITGELFF
TRBD2	TRBV4-2	NA	TRBJ2-1	TGTGCCAGCAGCCAAGGGACTAGCGGCACCTACAATGAGCAGTTCTTC	CASSQGTSGTYNEQFF
NA	TRBV30	many	TRBJ2-2	TGTGCCTGGAGTCTCGGGACATTCGGCACCGGGGAGCTGTTTTTT	CAWSLGTFGTGELFF
TRBD1	TRBV6-1	NA	TRBJ2-7	TGTGCCAGCGCGCAGGGGGCCTACGAGCAGTACTTC	CASAQGAYEQYF
NA	TRBV27	NA	TRBJ1-6	TGTGCCAGCAGTTTATCGGCAGGGAAAGAGTCACCCCTCCACTTT	CASSLSAGKESPLHF
TRBD2	TRBV10-3	NA	TRBJ2-3	TGTGCCATCAAGGGAACGGGAGGGCCTGGAGGAGATACGCAGTATTTT	CAIKGTGGPGGDTQYF
NA	TRBV20-1	few	TRBJ2-2	TGCAGTGCTAGAGATCACACCGGGGAGCTGTTTTTT	CSARDHTGELFF
TRBD2	TRBV9	NA	TRBJ2-3	TGTGCCAGCAGCGGTACTAGCGGGAGGCCAGATACGCAGTATTTT	CASSGTSGRPDTQYF
NA	TRBV20-1	many	TRBJ2-5	TGCAGTGCTAGAGGGATCCGGCAGTTAGTGACCCAGTACTTC	CSARGIRQLVTQYF
NA	TRBV20-1	few	TRBJ2-7	TGCAGTGCTAGTCCCAGGGGTTACGAGCAGTACTTC	CSASPRGYEQYF
NA	TRBV25-1	many	TRBJ2-5	TGTGCCAGCAGTGGTAACATGAGAGAGACCCAGTACTTC	CASSGNMRETQYF
NA	TRBV6-1	NA	TRBJ2-2	TGTGCCAGCAACGGAGCAGGGGGGGCCGGGGAGCTGTTTTTT	CASNGAGGAGELFF
NA	TRBV5-1	many	TRBJ1-1	TGCGCCAGCAGCTGGACAATGGGAACTGAAGCTTTCTTT	CASSWTMGTEAFF
NA	TRBV10-3	many	TRBJ1-4	TGTGCCATCAGCCCTCTGTCAGGGTGGGAAAAACTGTTTTTT	CAISPLSGWEKLFF
NA	TRBV5-1	few	TRBJ1-1	TGCGCCAGCAGCTTGGCCCAAGACACTGAAGCTTTCTTT	CASSLAQDTEAFF
NA	TRBV20-1	NA	TRBJ2-7	TGCAGTGCCCGAGGGCCCGGGGAATCGCGATACGAGCAGTACTTC	CSARGPGESRYEQYF
NA	TRBV4-1	once	TRBJ1-5	TGCGCCAGCAGCCAAATACAGGGCAATCAAGATCAGCCCCAGCATTTT	CASSQIQGNQDQPQHF
TRBD1	TRBV18	many	TRBJ2-3	TGTGCCAGCTCACTAACAGGGGTTGCAGATACGCAGTATTTT	CASSLTGVADTQYF
NA	TRBV20-1	few	TRBJ1-6	TGCAGTGCTAGTAGTCAGCCTAATTCACCCCTCCACTTT	CSASSQPNSPLHF
NA	TRBV27	many	TRBJ1-2	TGTGCCAGCAGTGGTCGCAAGACTGGCTATGGCTACACCTTC	CASSGRKTGYGYTF
NA	TRBV27	few	TRBJ2-3	TGTGCCAGCACTGTCAGTAGCACAGATACGCAGTATTTT	CASTVSSTDTQYF
NA	TRBV5-4	few	TRBJ1-1	TGTGCCAGCTTCTCCCGAAGACCGGGGAGGAACACTGAAGCTTTCTTT	CASFSRRPGRNTEAFF
TRBD2	TRBV20-1	many	TRBJ2-1	TGCAGTGCTCGACCCCTAGCGGGAGTTTACAATGAGCAGTTCTTC	CSARPLAGVYNEQFF
NA	TRBV18	NA	TRBJ1-5	TGTGCCAGCTCACCACAACAGACTGCCCATCAGCCCCAGCATTTT	CASSPQQTAHQPQHF
NA	TRBV18	NA	TRBJ1-3	TGTGCCAGCTCACCCCTGCGGCTGGCACCTGGAAACACCATATATTTT	CASSPLRLAPGNTIYF
NA	TRBV6-1	few	TRBJ2-3	TGTGCCAGCAGGGGACTTGGAGGGCCTAGCACAGATACGCAGTATTTT	CASRGLGGPSTDTQYF
TRBD1	TRBV7-8	many	TRBJ2-7	TGTGCCAGCAGCAGACCCGGGACAGGGGGCTACGAGCAGTACTTC	CASSRPGTGGYEQYF
NA	TRBV2	many	TRBJ2-7	TGTGCCAGCAGTGGAGAAGGGCCGTACGAGCAGTACTTC	CASSGEGPYEQYF
TRBD2	TRBV14	many	TRBJ2-1	TGTGCCAGCAGCCATCTCGACCGTACTAGCGGGAGGGCCTACAATGAGCAGTTCTTC	CASSHLDRTSGRAYNEQFF
NA	TRBV20-1	NA	TRBJ1-5	TGCAGTGCCCCAGGCGTAAATCAGCCCCAGCATTTT	CSAPGVNQPQHF
NA	TRBV29-1	many	TRBJ1-1	TGCAGCGTTGAATACACGGAGCAAGGGGCTGAAGCTTTCTTT	CSVEYTEQGAEAFF
NA	TRBV5-1	few	TRBJ2-3	TGCGCCAGCAGCCCGGGGGACGGACGATCCACAGATACGCAGTATTTT	CASSPGDGRSTDTQYF
NA	TRBV12-3/TRBV12-4	many	TRBJ1-2	TGTGCCAGCAGTTTAAAACCCTATGGCTACACCTTC	CASSLKPYGYTF
TRBD1	TRBV14	NA	TRBJ1-1	TGTGCCAGCAGCCGCGAGACAGGGATGGTCACTGAAGCTTTCTTT	CASSRETGMVTEAFF
NA	TRBV18	many	TRBJ2-7	TGTGCCAGCAGCCCCGGGGGATCCTACGAGCAGTACTTC	CASSPGGSYEQYF
NA	TRBV12-3/TRBV12-4	many	TRBJ2-1	TGTGCCAGCAGTTTATATAGGGGGGAGGATGAGCAGTTCTTC	CASSLYRGEDEQFF
TRBD1	TRBV5-1	many	TRBJ1-5	TGCGCCAGCAGCTCGACAGGGGGCGAGGGTCAGCCCCAGCATTTT	CASSSTGGEGQPQHF
TRBD1	TRBV2	many	TRBJ2-5	TGTGCCAGCAGACAGGGGGCCGGAGAGACCCAGTACTTC	CASRQGAGETQYF
NA	TRBV24-1	NA	TRBJ2-7	TGTGCCACTAACGACGGTAGCTCCTACGAGCAGTACTTC	CATNDGSSYEQYF
NA	TRBV18	many	TRBJ1-1	TGTGCCAGCTCACCACAGGCAGGACCTAACACTGAAGCTTTCTTT	CASSPQAGPNTEAFF
TRBD1	TRBV12-3/TRBV12-4	many	TRBJ2-7	TGTGCCAGCAGTTTATGGGACAGCCCTACGCAGCAGTACTTC	CASSLWDSPTQQYF
TRBD2	TRBV27	many	TRBJ2-7	TGTGCCAGCAGTTTAACGGGGGGGGGCTACGAGCAGTACTTC	CASSLTGGGYEQYF
NA	TRBV29-1	NA	TRBJ1-3	TGCAGCGTTGATGTTGCAGGGTCGCCTCGAAACACCATATATTTT	CSVDVAGSPRNTIYF
NA	TRBV29-1	NA	TRBJ1-2	TGCAGCGCTCACCCCGGGGGTCCCTATGGCTACACCTTC	CSAHPGGPYGYTF
TRBD1	TRBV19	NA	TRBJ1-5	TGTGCCGGAGGAGGACAGGGAGAAAATCAGCCCCAGCATTTT	CAGGGQGENQPQHF
TRBD1	TRBV20-1	few	TRBJ2-1	TGCAGTGCTTTTTCGACAGGGGAGAATGAGCAGTTCTTC	CSAFSTGENEQFF
NA	TRBV18	many	TRBJ2-3	TGTGCCAGCTCACCGGGGGGTCCGCAGTATTTT	CASSPGGPQYF
NA	TRBV29-1	few	TRBJ2-7	TGCAGCGTTGAAGGTGCATCCTACGAGCAGTACTTC	CSVEGASYEQYF
NA	TRBV20-1	many	TRBJ2-3	TGCAGTGCCGATGGGGGGAGAGGAGATACGCAGTATTTT	CSADGGRGDTQYF